Following are 27 T cell receptor beta chains from one sample sequenced in a study of a mutant IDH1 vaccine in newly diagnosed glioma (dated by TCRdb to the early 2020s). Their target antigens are unknown. Libraries came from the immunoSEQ multiplex PCR assay. TCRdb retrieved this table from immuneACCESS and kept in-frame rearrangements only. Not all clones are present; in checked studies, unresolved V genes account for under half, and no reason is known for the remainder. The sample records just under 45,000 clones, under 95% of which are singletons. Just under 4% of the sample is taken by the ten largest. The sample's time point label, in plain terms: week 23, last vaccination. Every vaccine dose consisted of 300 ug of a 20-mer mutant IDH1 peptide in Montanide, administered subcutaneously together with topical imiquimod. This specimen was PBMCs, taken from a glioma patient whose treatment included an IDH1 peptide vaccine. All receptors come from a man in his fifties or sixties with glioma.

V and J are TRBV7-8 and TRBJ2-7; 7 nucleotides line up with TRBD1. This CDR3 has 13 residues. CDR1 and CDR2 (germline): SGHVS, FQNEAQ. Trimming removed 5 bases from V and 4 bases from J; junction bases left unmatched: 5. CDR3 in DNA: TGTGCCAGCAGCCCTACAGGGGAATACGAGCAGTACTTC. Amino acids: CASSPTGEYEQYF.

The rearrangement uses TRBV27 and TRBJ2-7; TRBD2 matches 12 bases. CDR1 is MNHEY and CDR2 is SMNVEV in the germline V gene (reference sequence). The trim removed 0 bases at V and 7 bases at J, leaving 7 bases unmatched. CDR3 length: 16 residues. The CDR3, as DNA: TGTGCCAGCAGTTTATCCCCTAGCGGGGGGGCTAGGGAGCAGTACTTC. Encoded protein: CASSLSPSGGAREQYF.

This chain connects TRBV6-5 to TRBJ1-6, with unresolved D. The CDR3 length is 12 residues. Looked up from germline, CDR1 is MNHEY and CDR2 is SVGAGI. Trimming cost V 5 bases and J 10 bases, with 9 bases left between them. The CDR3 bases are TGTGCCAGCAGTGGAAGGGAATCACCCCTCCACTTT. This translates into CASSGRESPLHF.

The chain couples TRBV7-8 to TRBJ2-3; D ambiguous. CDR3 length equals 15 residues. Between the trimmed V and J ends, which lost 1 base and 7 bases, there was a span of 15 bases. Germline V gene data show CDR1 as SGHVS and CDR2 as FQNEAQ. The CDR3 nucleotides read TGTGCCAGCAGCTTAGACGGGCAGGCACGGCATACGCAGTATTTT. Its protein product is CASSLDGQARHTQYF.

A few counts support this clone. The chain combines TRBV5-4 with TRBJ2-3; D not resolved. The CDR3 loop spans 13 amino acids. V lost 2 bases to trimming and J lost 1 base, with 5 bases between them. CDR1 and CDR2 from the germline V gene are SGHNT and YYREEE (reference sequence). This CDR3 reads CASSLLGTDTQYF. CDR3 in DNA: TGTGCCAGCAGCTTACTGGGCACAGATACGCAGTATTTT.

The rearrangement uses TRBV7-2 and TRBJ1-6; D is ambiguous. CDR1 is SGHTA, CDR2 FQGNSA, per germline. The CDR3 has 15 amino acids. Trimming removed 7 bases at V and 11 bases at J, with 21 bases between. The CDR3 DNA sequence: TGTGCCAGCACCCTGACCCCGGGCCAGGTTGCACCCCTCCACTTT. Its translation: CASTLTPGQVAPLHF.

This clone appeared once. The rearrangement uses TRBV6-1 and TRBJ2-2, with D hard to call. The CDR3 spans 13 residues. CDR1 is MNHNS, CDR2 SASEGT, per germline. Trimming cost V 0 bases and J 8 bases, with 7 bases left between them. CDR3 protein: CASSEAGAGELFF. The CDR3 DNA follows: TGTGCCAGCAGTGAAGCGGGTGCTGGGGAGCTGTTTTTT.

This sequence joins TRBV5-5 and TRBJ1-5; D call uncertain. V was clipped by 2 bases and J by 0 bases, with 12 bases between them. CDR1 and CDR2 (germline): SGHKS, YYEKEE (reference sequence). This CDR3 contains 16 residues. Here the CDR3 reads CASSLGTLNSNQPQHF. The DNA for the CDR3 is TGTGCCAGCAGCTTAGGAACACTCAATAGCAATCAGCCCCAGCATTTT.

This clone was observed a few times. The V call is TRBV7-9, the J call TRBJ1-5; 7 nucleotides match TRBD1. V lost 11 bases and J lost 3; bases outside the gene matches: 7. This CDR3 is 13 amino acids long. Germline assignment: CDR1 SEHNR and CDR2 FQNEAQ (reference sequence). In DNA form, the CDR3 reads TGTGCCGTTAGGACAGGAGTCAATCAGCCCCAGCATTTT. Amino acids: CAVRTGVNQPQHF.

The chain is built from TRBV18 and TRBJ2-7; the D is unclear. V lost 3 bases, J lost 5 bases, and 17 bases lay in between. CDR1 KGHSH and CDR2 LQKENI come from the germline V gene. CDR3 length: 15 residues. CDR3 residues: CASSPATTAYDEQYF. CDR3 sequence (DNA): TGTGCCAGCTCACCGGCTACTACGGCGTACGACGAGCAGTACTTC. The full variable domain, in which reference TRBV18 and TRBJ2-7 provide the parts outside the CDR3, is NAGVMQNPRHLVRRRGQEARLRCSPMKGHSHVYWYRQLPEEGLKFMVYLQKENIIDESGMPKERFSAEFPKEGPSILRIQQVVRGDSAAYFCASSPATTAYDEQYFGPGTRLTVT.

This clone is a singleton in its sample. The chain couples TRBV7-2 to TRBJ1-3; D is unclear. Germline CDR1 and CDR2: SGHTA and FQGNSA. This CDR3 is built from 13 residues. Trimming stripped 2 bases from V and 4 bases from J, with 6 bases between. The DNA of the CDR3 is TGTGCCAGCAGCTTATCGGAAGGAAACACCATATATTTT. This gives the protein CASSLSEGNTIYF.

The chain recombines TRBV19 with TRBJ2-1; the D call may be TRBD1 or TRBD2 (5 bases each). Between the trimmed V and J ends, which lost 1 base and 6 bases, there was a span of 19 bases. The CDR3 is 17 residues long. Looked up from germline, CDR1 is LNHDA and CDR2 is SQIVND (reference sequence). CDR3 nucleotides: TGTGCCAGTAGTATAGTGGGGTCTGGGGGTCAGGGCAATGAGCAGTTCTTC. As protein: CASSIVGSGGQGNEQFF.

The chain carries TRBV2 and TRBJ2-7, with a tentative D call TRBD1 (5 bases). Trimming cost V 1 base and J 4 bases, with 11 bases left between them. The CDR3 has 14 amino acids. Germline V gene sequence: CDR1 SNHLY, CDR2 FYNNEI. In nucleotides, the CDR3 is TGTGCCAGCAGTGAAGACCAGGGTCAGTACGAGCAGTACTTC. This encodes CASSEDQGQYEQYF.

The chain carries TRBV5-6 and TRBJ2-7; 12 positions agree with TRBD2. The ends lost 3 bases at V and 4 bases at J; junction bases unmatched: 5. CDR3 length: 15 residues. Germline CDR1 is SGHDT and CDR2 is YYEEEE. The CDR3 DNA sequence: TGTGCCAGCAGCTCACTAGCGGGGGGAATGTACGAGCAGTACTTC. This codes for CASSSLAGGMYEQYF. Filled out from reference TRBV5-6 and TRBJ2-7, the complete variable domain reads DAGVTQSPTHLIKTRGQQVTLRCSPKSGHDTVSWYQQALGQGPQFIFQYYEEEERQRGNFPDRFSGHQFPNYSSELNVNALLLGDSALYLCASSSLAGGMYEQYFGPGTRLTVT.

This clone was recorded once. The chain is built from TRBV2 and TRBJ1-4; TRBD1 aligns across 9 bases. This CDR3 contains 16 residues. Unmatched junction bases numbered 7, after V lost 5 bases and J lost 3 bases. Germline V gives CDR1 SNHLY, CDR2 FYNNEI. CDR3 in DNA: TGTGCCAGCAGTCGGACAGGGGATTCAGCTAATGAAAAACTGTTTTTT. The encoded protein is CASSRTGDSANEKLFF. Supplemented by reference TRBV2 and TRBJ1-4, the full variable domain reads EPEVTQTPSHQVTQMGQEVILRCVPISNHLYFYWYRQILGQKVEFLVSFYNNEISEKSEIFDDQFSVERPDGSNFTLKIRSTKLEDSAMYFCASSRTGDSANEKLFFGSGTQLSVL.

The gene calls are TRBV2 and TRBJ1-5, with a possible D match to TRBD1 (5 bases). The CDR3 extends over 15 amino acids. Looked up from germline, CDR1 is SNHLY and CDR2 is FYNNEI. Deletions cut 5 bases from V and 5 bases from J, with 16 bases between. The CDR3 nucleotides read TGTGCCAGCAGTTGGGCGACAGCGATCTATCAGCCCCAGCATTTT. The encoded protein is CASSWATAIYQPQHF.

The J gene is TRBJ2-6, the V gene TRBV9, with D possibly being TRBD1 (5 bases). The CDR3 has 15 amino acids. Trimming took off 4 bases at V and 2 bases at J, with 10 bases between the two ends. Germline CDR1 SGDLS, CDR2 YYNGEE. The CDR3 sequence: CASSSLGAGANVLTF. The DNA of the CDR3 is TGTGCCAGCAGCTCCTTAGGGGCTGGGGCCAACGTCCTGACTTTC.

CDR3 sequence: CASSDLGSPEQFF. CDR3 bases: TGTGCCAGCAGTGATCTCGGATCTCCTGAGCAGTTCTTC. The genes are TRBV25-1 and TRBJ2-1, with no clear D. Germline V gene sequence: CDR1 MGHDK, CDR2 SYGVNS. V was shortened by 3 bases and J by 9 bases, with 12 bases between the two germline ends. The CDR3 length is 13 residues.

V is TRBV21-1 and J is TRBJ2-7; the table's D call, TRBD2, was not checked against the DNA. TRBV21-1 is marked as a pseudogene. CDR3 length: 16 residues. Here the CDR3 DNA reads TGTGCCAGCAGCACCCCCTTAGCGGGAGTGGGCTCCGAGCAGTACTTC. Amino acids: CASSTPLAGVGSEQYF.

J is TRBJ2-1 and V is TRBV6-6, with 12 bases fitting TRBD1. CDR3 length: 15 residues. Trimming at V came to 6 bases and at J to 7 bases, leaving 7 bases not matched to a gene. Germline assignment: CDR1 MNHNY and CDR2 SVGAGI (reference sequence). The DNA of the CDR3 is TGTGCCAGCAGCCTGGGACAGGGGGCTGAAAATGAGCAGTTCTTC. It is translated as CASSLGQGAENEQFF.

The chain employs TRBV11-2 and TRBJ2-3; D is unclear. CDR1 and CDR2 (germline): SGHAT, FQNNGV. With 4 bases removed from V and 3 bases from J, the gap between germline ends came to 11 bases. The CDR3 is 14 amino acids. As DNA, the CDR3 is TGTGCCAGCAGCTCACAATTAATGACAGATACGCAGTATTTT. This codes for CASSSQLMTDTQYF. Looking up the rest from reference TRBV11-2 and TRBJ2-3 gives the full variable domain: EAGVAQSPRYKIIEKRQSVAFWCNPISGHATLYWYQQILGQGPKLLIQFQNNGVVDDSQLPKDRFSAERLKGVDSTLKIQPAKLEDSAVYLCASSSQLMTDTQYFGPGTRLTVL.

This clone has more than one count but fewer than ten. This sequence joins TRBV6-4 and TRBJ2-3; 9 bases map to TRBD1. Unmatched junction bases numbered 0, after V lost 4 bases and J lost 1 base. Germline assignment: CDR1 MRHNA and CDR2 SNTAGT. The CDR3 loop spans 14 amino acids. CDR3 sequence (DNA): TGTGCCAGCAGTGGGACAGGGGGCACAGATACGCAGTATTTT. Translation gives CASSGTGGTDTQYF.

The V and J genes are TRBV30 and TRBJ2-1; a possible D gene is TRBD1 (7 bases). CDR1 GTSNPN and CDR2 SVGIG come from the germline V gene (reference sequence). Trimming pared 3 bases from V and 1 base from J, leaving 13 bases between. The CDR3 runs to 15 residues. As DNA, the CDR3 is TGTGCCTGGAGCGCGGGGACAGCGTCCTACAATGAGCAGTTCTTC. Translation gives CAWSAGTASYNEQFF.

The chain links TRBV18 to TRBJ2-5; D perhaps matches TRBD1 (7 bases). V lost 4 bases, J lost 9 bases, and 18 bases lay in between. The CDR3 spans 14 residues. Germline assignment: CDR1 KGHSH and CDR2 LQKENI. In DNA, the CDR3 is TGTGCCAGCTCACAGGGACAGCAACGGGGGTCCCAGTACTTC. Protein: CASSQGQQRGSQYF.

The chain combines TRBV6-6 with TRBJ2-1; unclear D gene. CDR1 and CDR2 from the germline V gene are MNHNY and SVGAGI (reference sequence). The CDR3 totals 16 residues. The V and J ends lost 0 bases and 0 bases respectively, with 9 bases between them. The CDR3 DNA follows: TGTGCCAGCAGTTACTCTAGAGCGAGCTCCTACAATGAGCAGTTCTTC. Residues: CASSYSRASSYNEQFF.

The chain links TRBV6-6 to TRBJ2-3, with 7 nucleotides matching TRBD2. The germline V gene encodes CDR1 MNHNY and CDR2 SVGAGI (reference sequence). Trimming cost V 0 bases and J 5 bases; bases outside gene matches: 2. The CDR3 extends over 14 amino acids. CDR3: CASSYSGGEDTQYF. The CDR3 DNA follows: TGTGCCAGCAGTTACTCGGGAGGGGAAGATACGCAGTATTTT.

This clone has only one observation. This chain joins TRBV7-2 and TRBJ2-2; TRBD1 matches 9 bases. This CDR3 is 16 amino acids long. The germline V gene encodes CDR1 SGHTA and CDR2 FQGNSA. Trimming took 7 bases from V and 4 from J; bases not matched to a gene: 10. CDR3 sequence reads: CASTSQPGQGTGELFF. CDR3 coding DNA: TGTGCCAGCACCTCACAGCCGGGACAGGGCACCGGGGAGCTGTTTTTT.